Listed below are T cell receptor beta chains from one sample, sequenced in a study of OX40 agonist ivuxolimab in advanced cancers. Using immunoSEQ multiplex PCR, the repertoire was profiled, and TCRdb retains in-frame clones only, with some absent. The sample includes about 73,000 clones, 80% to 90% of them seen just once. Sequences were derived from CD4+ or CD8+ T cells sorted from blood, sampled in a trial of the OX40 agonist ivuxolimab. The source is an adult with an advanced solid tumor such as melanoma, head and neck, liver or kidney cancer. Each CDR3 is given with its conserved first and last residue.

>TRBV5-4|TRBJ1-1
CASSRPGTGRNTEAFF
>TRBV9|TRBJ2-1
CASREAGVYNEQFF
>TRBV18|TRBJ1-1
CASSGGMNTEAFF
>TRBV7-8|TRBJ2-7
CASSLGVMGTSGGYEQYF
>TRBV20-1|TRBJ2-1
CSGADYNEQFF
>TRBV18|TRBJ2-6
CASSPQQRTLGANVLTF
>TRBV2|TRBJ1-3
CASSETVSGNTIYF
>TRBV11-3|TRBJ2-1
CASRPPGAKGPYNEQFF
>TRBV7-2|TRBJ2-7
CASSLGTTIPYEQYF
>TRBV27|TRBJ2-1
CASSFRVGASSYNEQFF
>TRBV5-1|TRBJ1-6
CASSLDGRDSPLHF
>TRBV19|TRBJ2-1
CASSQTSGGLFDSYNEQFF
>TRBV7-2|TRBJ2-1
CASSLGGFVGEQFF
>TRBV4-3|TRBJ1-3
CASSQDPTATSGNTIYF
>TRBV27|TRBJ1-3
CASSFNRASGNTIYF
>TRBV27|TRBJ2-1
CASSSWSRENEQFF
>TRBV7-9|TRBJ1-1
CASSLVGVEAFF
>TRBV7-2|TRBJ1-5
CASSFVSNQPQHF
>TRBV7-2|TRBJ2-2
CASSFANTGELFF
>TRBV14|TRBJ2-7
CASSQETVPSEQYF
>TRBV7-3|TRBJ2-1
CASSLFAGRDSYNEQFF
>TRBV18|TRBJ2-5
CASSPSLAGQETQYF
>TRBV9|TRBJ2-3
CASSVARAGGITDTQYF
>TRBV18|TRBJ1-4
CASTFGTEVNEKLFF
>TRBV29-1|TRBJ1-2
CSARGQTSNYGYTF
>TRBV25-1|TRBJ1-2
CASSIPGQQLYGYTF
>TRBV2|TRBJ1-6
CASSPYSPLHF
>TRBV29-1|TRBJ1-2
CSVDRGSNGYTF
>TRBV10-3|TRBJ2-2
CAISDWTRNTGELFF
>TRBV5-1|TRBJ2-5
CASTPGGRGETQYF
>TRBV18|TRBJ1-1
CASLEGGATTEAFF
>TRBV7-6|TRBJ1-6
CASSLSTGRNNSPLHF
>TRBV18|TRBJ2-1
CASQGMGGPYNEQFF
>TRBV30|TRBJ2-7
CAWNVIYPDEQYF
>TRBV18|TRBJ1-1
CASSTGSGGETEAFF
>TRBV9|TRBJ1-6
CASSVRVSENSPLHF
>TRBV25-1|TRBJ2-5
CASSYRGETQYF
>TRBV14|TRBJ2-1
CASSQSSGAYNEQFF
>TRBV14|TRBJ2-2
CASSHRGNTGELFF
>TRBV20-1|TRBJ1-2
CSATVDGYTF
>TRBV7-7|TRBJ2-7
CASSSQDGYEQYF